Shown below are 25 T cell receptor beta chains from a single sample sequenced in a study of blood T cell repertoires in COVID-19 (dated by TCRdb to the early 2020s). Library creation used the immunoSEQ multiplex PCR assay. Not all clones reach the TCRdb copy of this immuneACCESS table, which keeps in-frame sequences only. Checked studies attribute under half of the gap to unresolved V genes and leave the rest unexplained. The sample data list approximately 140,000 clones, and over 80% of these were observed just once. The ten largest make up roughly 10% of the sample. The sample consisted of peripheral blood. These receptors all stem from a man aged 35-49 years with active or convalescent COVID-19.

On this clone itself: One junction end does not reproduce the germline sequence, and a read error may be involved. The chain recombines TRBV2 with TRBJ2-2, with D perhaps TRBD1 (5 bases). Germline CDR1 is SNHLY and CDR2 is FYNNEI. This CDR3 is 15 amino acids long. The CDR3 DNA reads TGTGCCAGCAGTAAAGGGCCAGGGTCCACCTGGGAGCTGTTTTTT. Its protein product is CASSKGPGSTWELFF.

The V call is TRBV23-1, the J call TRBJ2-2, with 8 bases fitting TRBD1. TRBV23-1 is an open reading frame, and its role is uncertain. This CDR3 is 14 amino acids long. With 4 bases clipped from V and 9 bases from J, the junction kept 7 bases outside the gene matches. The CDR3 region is CASSLWTGSRELFF. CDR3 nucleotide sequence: TGCGCCAGCAGTCTCTGGACAGGGAGTAGGGAGCTGTTTTTT.

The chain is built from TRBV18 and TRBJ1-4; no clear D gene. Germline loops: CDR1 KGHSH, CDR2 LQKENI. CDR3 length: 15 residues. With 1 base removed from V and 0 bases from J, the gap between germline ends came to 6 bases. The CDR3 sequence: CASSPLSATNEKLFF. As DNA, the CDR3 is TGTGCCAGCTCACCACTGTCTGCAACTAATGAAAAACTGTTTTTT.

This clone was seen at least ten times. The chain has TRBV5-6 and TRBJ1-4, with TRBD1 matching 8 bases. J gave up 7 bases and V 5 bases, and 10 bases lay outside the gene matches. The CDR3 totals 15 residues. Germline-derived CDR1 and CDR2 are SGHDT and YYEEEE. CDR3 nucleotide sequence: TGTGCCAGCAGGGGTACCGGGACAGGAGGTGAAAAACTGTTTTTT. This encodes CASRGTGTGGEKLFF.

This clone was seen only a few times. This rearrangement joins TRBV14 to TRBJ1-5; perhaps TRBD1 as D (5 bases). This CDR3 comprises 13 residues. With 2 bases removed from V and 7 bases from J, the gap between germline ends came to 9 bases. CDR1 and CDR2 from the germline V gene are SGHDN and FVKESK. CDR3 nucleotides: TGTGCCAGCAGCCAATGGGGGGGACAGCCCCAGCATTTT. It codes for CASSQWGGQPQHF. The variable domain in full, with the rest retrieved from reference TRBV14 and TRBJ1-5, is EAGVTQFPSHSVIEKGQTVTLRCDPISGHDNLYWYRRVMGKEIKFLLHFVKESKQDESGMPNNRFLAERTGGTYSTLKVQPAELEDSGVYFCASSQWGGQPQHFGDGTRLSIL.

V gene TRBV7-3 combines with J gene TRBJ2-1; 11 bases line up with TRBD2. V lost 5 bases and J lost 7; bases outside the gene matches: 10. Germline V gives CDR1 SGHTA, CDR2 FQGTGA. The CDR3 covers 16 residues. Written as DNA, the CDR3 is TGTGCCAGCAGCCCCTATGTTAGCGGGGGGGCGAATGAGCAGTTCTTC. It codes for CASSPYVSGGANEQFF. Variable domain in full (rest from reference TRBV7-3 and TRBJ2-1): GAGVSQTPSNKVTEKGKYVELRCDPISGHTALYWYRQSLGQGPEFLIYFQGTGAADDSGLPNDRFFAVRPEGSVSTLKIQRTERGDSAVYLCASSPYVSGGANEQFFGPGTRLTVL.

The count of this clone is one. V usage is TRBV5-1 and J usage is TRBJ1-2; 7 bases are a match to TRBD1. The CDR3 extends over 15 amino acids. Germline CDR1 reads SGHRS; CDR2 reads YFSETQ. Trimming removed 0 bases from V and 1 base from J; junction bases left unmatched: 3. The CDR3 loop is CASSLEGTVNYGYTF. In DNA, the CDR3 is TGCGCCAGCAGCTTGGAGGGGACAGTTAACTATGGCTACACCTTC.

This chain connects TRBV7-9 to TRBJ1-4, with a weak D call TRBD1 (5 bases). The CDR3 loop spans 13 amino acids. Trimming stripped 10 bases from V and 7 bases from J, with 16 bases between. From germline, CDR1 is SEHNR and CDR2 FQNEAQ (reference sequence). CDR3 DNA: TGTGCCACTAGATGGGGGGATCGTGAAAAACTGTTTTTT. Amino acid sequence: CATRWGDREKLFF.

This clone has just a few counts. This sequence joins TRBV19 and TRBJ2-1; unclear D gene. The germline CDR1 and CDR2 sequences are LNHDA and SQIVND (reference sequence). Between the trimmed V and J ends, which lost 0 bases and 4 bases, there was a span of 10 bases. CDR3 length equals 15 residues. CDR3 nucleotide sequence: TGTGCCAGTAGTATAGAGGGCAGTGCATACAATGAGCAGTTCTTC. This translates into CASSIEGSAYNEQFF.

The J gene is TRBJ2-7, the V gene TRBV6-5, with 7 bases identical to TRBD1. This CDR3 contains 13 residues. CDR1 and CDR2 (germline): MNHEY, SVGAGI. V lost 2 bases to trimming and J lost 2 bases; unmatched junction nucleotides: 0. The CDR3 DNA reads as TGTGCCAGCAGTTACCAGGGGGCCTACGAGCAGTACTTC. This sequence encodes CASSYQGAYEQYF.

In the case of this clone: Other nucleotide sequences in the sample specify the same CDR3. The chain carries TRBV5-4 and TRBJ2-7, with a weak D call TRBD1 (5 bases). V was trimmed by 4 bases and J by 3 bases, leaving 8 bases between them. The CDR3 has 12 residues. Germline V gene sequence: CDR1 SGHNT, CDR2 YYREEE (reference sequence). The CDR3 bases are TGTGCCAGCAGCCGCGACAGCTACGAGCAGTACTTC. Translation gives CASSRDSYEQYF.

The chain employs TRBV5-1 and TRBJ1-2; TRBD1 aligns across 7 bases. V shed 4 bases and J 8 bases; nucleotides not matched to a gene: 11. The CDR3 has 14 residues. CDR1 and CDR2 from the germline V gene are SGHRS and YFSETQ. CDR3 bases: TGCGCCAGCAGCGCCTACGGACAGGCAGACGGCTACACCTTC. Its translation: CASSAYGQADGYTF.

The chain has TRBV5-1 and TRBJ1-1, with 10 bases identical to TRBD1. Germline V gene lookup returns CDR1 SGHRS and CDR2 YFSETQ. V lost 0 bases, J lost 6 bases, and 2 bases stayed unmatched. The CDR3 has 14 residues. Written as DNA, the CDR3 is TGCGCCAGCAGCTTGGCCGGGACAGGGGCTGAAGCTTTCTTT. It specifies CASSLAGTGAEAFF.

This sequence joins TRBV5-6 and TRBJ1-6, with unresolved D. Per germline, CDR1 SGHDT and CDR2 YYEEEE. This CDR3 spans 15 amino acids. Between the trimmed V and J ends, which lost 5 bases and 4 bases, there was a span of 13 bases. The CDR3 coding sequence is TGTGCCAGCAGGCGGAGCCAGCTATATAATTCACCCCTCCACTTT. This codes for CASRRSQLYNSPLHF.

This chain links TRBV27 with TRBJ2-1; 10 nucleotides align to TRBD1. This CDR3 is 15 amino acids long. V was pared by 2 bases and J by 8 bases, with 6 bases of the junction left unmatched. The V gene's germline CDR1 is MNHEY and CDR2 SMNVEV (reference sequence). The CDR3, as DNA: TGTGCCAGCAGTTTAGGCGACAGGGGGCTCCATGAGCAGTTCTTC. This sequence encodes CASSLGDRGLHEQFF.

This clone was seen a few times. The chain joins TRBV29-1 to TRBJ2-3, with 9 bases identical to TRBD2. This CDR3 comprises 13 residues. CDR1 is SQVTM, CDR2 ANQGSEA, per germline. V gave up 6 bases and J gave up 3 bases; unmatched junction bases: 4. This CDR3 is CSVGGGGTDTQYF. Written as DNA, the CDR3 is TGCAGCGTCGGCGGGGGGGGAACAGATACGCAGTATTTT.

CDR3 sequence (DNA): TGCAGCGTTGAACACAGGGGGCTGCGCACTGAAGCTTTCTTT. It encodes CSVEHRGLRTEAFF. The rearrangement uses TRBV29-1 and TRBJ1-1; 9 positions agree with TRBD1. The ends lost 2 bases at V and 4 bases at J; junction bases unmatched: 5. This CDR3 is built from 14 residues. Germline V gives CDR1 SQVTM, CDR2 ANQGSEA.

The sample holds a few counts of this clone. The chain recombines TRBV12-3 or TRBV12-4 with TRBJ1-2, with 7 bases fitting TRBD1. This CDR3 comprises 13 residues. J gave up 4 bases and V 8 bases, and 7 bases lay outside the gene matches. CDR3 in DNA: TGTGCCAGCGCCTCCAGACAGGGCTATGGCTACACCTTC. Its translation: CASASRQGYGYTF.

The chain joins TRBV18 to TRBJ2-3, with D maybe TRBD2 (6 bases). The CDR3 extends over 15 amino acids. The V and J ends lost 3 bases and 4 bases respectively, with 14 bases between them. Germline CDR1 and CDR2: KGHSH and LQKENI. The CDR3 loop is CASSPGGSLADTQYF. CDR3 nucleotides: TGTGCCAGCTCACCCGGAGGGTCGCTCGCAGATACGCAGTATTTT.

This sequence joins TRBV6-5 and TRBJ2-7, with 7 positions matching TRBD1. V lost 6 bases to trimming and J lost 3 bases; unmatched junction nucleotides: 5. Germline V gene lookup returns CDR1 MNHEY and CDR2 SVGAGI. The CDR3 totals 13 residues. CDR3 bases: TGTGCCAGCAGCAGGGGACAGAACTACGAGCAGTACTTC. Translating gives CASSRGQNYEQYF.

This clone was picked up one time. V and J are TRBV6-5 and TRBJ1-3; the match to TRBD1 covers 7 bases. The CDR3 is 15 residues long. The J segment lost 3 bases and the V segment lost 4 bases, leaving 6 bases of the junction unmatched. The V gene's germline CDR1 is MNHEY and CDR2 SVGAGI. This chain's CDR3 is CASSSAGTDGNTIYF. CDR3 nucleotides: TGTGCCAGCAGTTCGGCCGGGACAGATGGAAACACCATATATTTT.

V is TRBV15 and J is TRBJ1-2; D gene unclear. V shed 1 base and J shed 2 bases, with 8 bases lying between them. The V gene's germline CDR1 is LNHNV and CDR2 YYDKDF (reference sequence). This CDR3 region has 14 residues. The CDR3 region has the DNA TGTGCCACCAGCAGAGCGCAACAGAACTATGGCTACACCTTC. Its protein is CATSRAQQNYGYTF.

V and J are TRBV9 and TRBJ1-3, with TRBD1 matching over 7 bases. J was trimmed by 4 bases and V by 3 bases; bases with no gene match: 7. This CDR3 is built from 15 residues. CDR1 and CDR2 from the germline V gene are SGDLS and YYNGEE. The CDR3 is CASSETQGVGNTIYF. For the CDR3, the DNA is TGTGCCAGCAGCGAAACCCAGGGGGTAGGAAACACCATATATTTT.

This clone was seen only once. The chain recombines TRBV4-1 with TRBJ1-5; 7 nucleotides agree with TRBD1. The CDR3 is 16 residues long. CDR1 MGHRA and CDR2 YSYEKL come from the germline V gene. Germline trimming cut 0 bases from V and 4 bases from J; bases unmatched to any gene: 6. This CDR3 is CASSQEGQFGNQPQHF. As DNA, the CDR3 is TGCGCCAGCAGCCAAGAGGGACAGTTTGGGAATCAGCCCCAGCATTTT.

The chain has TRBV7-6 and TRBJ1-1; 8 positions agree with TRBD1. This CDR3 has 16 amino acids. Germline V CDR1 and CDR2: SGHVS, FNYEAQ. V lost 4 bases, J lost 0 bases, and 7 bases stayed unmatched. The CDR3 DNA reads TGTGCCAGCAGCTCTGGGGCAGGGGGCATGAACACTGAAGCTTTCTTT. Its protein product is CASSSGAGGMNTEAFF.